This T cell receptor (beta chain) was identified during a study of radiotherapy plus CTLA-4 blockade in lung cancer. On the study more broadly: Objective responses occurred in 18% of patients; around 30% had disease control. Study-wide findings and caveats: Some TCR clones had been derived from tumors. These clones expanded in peripheral blood after radiotherapy plus ipilimumab. Interferon-beta, together with early blood T cell clone dynamics, reportedly best predicted response.

Here immunoSEQ multiplex PCR was the method, and the copy in TCRdb shows in-frame clones only, minus some. This sample has 55,000 to 65,000 clones, with approximately 76% found just once. The CDR3 has 14 amino acids. CDR1 LNHDA and CDR2 SQIVND come from the germline V gene (reference sequence). V lost 5 bases and J lost 4, with 13 bases in between. Turning to this clone: The antigen remains undetermined.

The source is a human donor with non-small cell lung cancer who had a complete response to radiotherapy plus ipilimumab. Here the sequenced sample was peripheral blood, taken from a patient treated with radiotherapy plus ipilimumab. The chain recombines TRBV19 with TRBJ2-3, with a possible D match to TRBD2 (5 bases). The CDR3: CASSPDWRPDTQYF. The CDR3 DNA is TGTGCCAGTAGTCCAGACTGGAGGCCAGATACGCAGTATTTT.